This TCR beta chain was recovered during a study of radiotherapy plus CTLA-4 blockade in lung cancer. Trimming left V 0 bases short and J 2 bases short, with 15 bases between. The germline V gene encodes CDR1 MGHRA and CDR2 YSYEKL. CDR3 length: 17 residues. This table comes from immunoSEQ multiplex PCR, and its TCRdb copy is limited to in-frame clones, with some not included. The sample records about 88,000 clones, about two thirds being singletons. Focal radiation plus CTLA-4 blockade with ipilimumab was given to patients with chemo-refractory metastatic non-small-cell lung cancer. The chain joins TRBV4-1 to TRBJ2-3, with a possible D match to TRBD1 (7 bases). The material was peripheral blood, obtained from a patient treated with radiotherapy plus ipilimumab. The sequence came from a human donor with non-small cell lung cancer that progressed on radiotherapy plus ipilimumab. The CDR3 spells CASSQDRGRGYTDTQYF. The CDR3, as DNA: TGCGCCAGCAGCCAAGATAGGGGGCGGGGTTACACAGATACGCAGTATTTT.